This T cell receptor beta chain was profiled in a study of vaccination and CD4 T cells after COVID-19. Background on the study: Convalescent individuals numbered four females and six males, two being Hispanic. Cultures acting as controls obtained a CEFX pool, an HIV-1 Nef pool, or no peptide.

Per the germline V gene, CDR1 is SGHNT and CDR2 is YYREEE (reference sequence). CDR3 length: 14 amino acids. V was pared by 2 bases and J by 6 bases, with 12 bases between. Sequencing of the DNA from cultured CD4+ T cells was carried out with the Oncomine TCR Beta short-read assay. TCRdb passed the PCR reads through MiXCR, listing each CDR3 protein once. Here the sample spans more than 9,500 distinct CDR3 sequences, around two fifths being singletons. This clonotype is a singleton in its sample. Its antigen is unknown. Treatment: roughly 10-day PBMC culture with coronavirus spike peptide pools or control peptides (ViraFEST assay).

The sample was cultured CD4+ T cells from blood. The source is a human donor with COVID-19. The rearrangement links TRBV5-4 to TRBJ2-1, with a tentative D call TRBD1 (5 bases). The CDR3 is CASSFYHTGNEQFF. The CDR3 coding sequence is TGTGCCAGCAGCTTTTACCACACAGGCAATGAGCAGTTCTTC.